A selection of T cell receptor beta chains follows, all from one sample in a study of blood T cells in healthy people across ages. TCRdb independently ran MiXCR on the 5' RACE reads; one entry per CDR3 protein. The sample consists of about a million distinct CDR3 sequences, less than 45% of them appearing once. Sequencing used blood. The receptors were sampled from a man aged 18 to 30 in good health. Each CDR3 is given with its conserved first and last residue. A D gene is named only where the DNA matches it firmly. Clone sizes are given selectively: once, few, many, or a class where the clone is expanded.

j_gene: TRBJ2-1; v_gene: TRBV12-3/TRBV12-4; d_gene: TRBD2; abundance: .; CDR3aa: CASRQLAGGGRNEQFF; CDR3nt: TGTGCCAGCAGGCAACTAGCGGGGGGGGGAAGGAATGAGCAGTTCTTC
j_gene: TRBJ2-3; v_gene: TRBV6-4; d_gene: TRBD2; abundance: many; CDR3aa: CASSDHGSGGGTDTQYF; CDR3nt: TGTGCCAGCAGTGACCATGGTAGCGGGGGAGGCACAGATACGCAGTATTTT
j_gene: TRBJ1-2; v_gene: TRBV28; d_gene: TRBD1; abundance: few; CDR3aa: CASSPRTGFGYTF; CDR3nt: TGTGCCAGCAGTCCACGGACAGGGTTCGGCTACACCTTC
j_gene: TRBJ2-1; v_gene: TRBV5-5; d_gene: .; abundance: .; CDR3aa: CASSPKIRVDEQFF; CDR3nt: TGTGCCAGCAGCCCTAAAATCAGAGTGGATGAGCAGTTCTTC
j_gene: TRBJ2-5; v_gene: TRBV2; d_gene: .; abundance: many; CDR3aa: CASSLKNEQYF; CDR3nt: TGTGCCAGCAGTTTGAAGAATGAGCAGTACTTC
j_gene: TRBJ2-1; v_gene: TRBV12-3/TRBV12-4; d_gene: TRBD1; abundance: once; CDR3aa: CASSPPDRGFNEQFF; CDR3nt: TGTGCCAGCAGTCCCCCGGACAGGGGATTCAATGAGCAGTTCTTC
j_gene: TRBJ2-1; v_gene: TRBV20-1; d_gene: TRBD2; abundance: many; CDR3aa: CSARVFLERGGRYNEQFF; CDR3nt: TGCAGTGCTAGGGTTTTTCTTGAGCGGGGGGGCAGGTACAATGAGCAGTTCTTC
j_gene: TRBJ1-5; v_gene: TRBV12-5; d_gene: .; abundance: .; CDR3aa: CASGLSGGTDQPQHF; CDR3nt: TGTGCTAGCGGTTTGTCGGGGGGTACCGATCAGCCCCAGCATTTT
j_gene: TRBJ2-5; v_gene: TRBV7-2; d_gene: TRBD1; abundance: .; CDR3aa: CASSLLPGTELDQETQYF; CDR3nt: TGTGCCAGCAGCTTATTACCCGGGACAGAATTGGATCAGGAGACCCAGTACTTC
j_gene: TRBJ2-1; v_gene: TRBV5-1; d_gene: .; abundance: few; CDR3aa: CASSLGGQLYNEQFF; CDR3nt: TGCGCCAGCAGCTTAGGTGGACAGCTATACAATGAGCAGTTCTTC
j_gene: TRBJ2-1; v_gene: TRBV2; d_gene: .; abundance: few; CDR3aa: CASSVRGDNEQFF; CDR3nt: TGTGCCAGCAGTGTAAGGGGGGACAATGAGCAGTTCTTC
j_gene: TRBJ1-1; v_gene: TRBV7-9; d_gene: .; abundance: once; CDR3aa: CSSDGGALMNTEVFF; CDR3nt: TGTTCCAGTGACGGGGGGGCCCTTATGAACACTGAAGTTTTCTTT
j_gene: TRBJ2-7; v_gene: TRBV9; d_gene: .; abundance: few; CDR3aa: CASSVGTVSYEQYF; CDR3nt: TGTGCCAGCAGCGTAGGAACGGTTTCCTACGAGCAGTACTTC